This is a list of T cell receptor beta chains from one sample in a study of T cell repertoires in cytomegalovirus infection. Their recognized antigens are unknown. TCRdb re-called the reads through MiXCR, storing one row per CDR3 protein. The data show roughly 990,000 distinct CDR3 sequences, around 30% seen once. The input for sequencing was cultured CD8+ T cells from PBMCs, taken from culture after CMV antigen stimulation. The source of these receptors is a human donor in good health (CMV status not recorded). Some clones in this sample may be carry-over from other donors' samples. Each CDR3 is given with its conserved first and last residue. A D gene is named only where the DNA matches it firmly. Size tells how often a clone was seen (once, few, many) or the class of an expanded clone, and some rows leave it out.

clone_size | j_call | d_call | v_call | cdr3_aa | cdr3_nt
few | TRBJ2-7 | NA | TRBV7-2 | CASSLGPGDTYEQYF | TGTGCCAGCAGCTTAGGTCCAGGAGACACCTACGAGCAGTACTTC
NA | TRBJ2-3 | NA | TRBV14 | CASSEGKRVGTDTQYF | TGTGCCAGCAGTGAAGGGAAGAGGGTAGGCACAGATACGCAGTATTTT
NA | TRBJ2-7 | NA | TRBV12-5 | CASGFGAGAGVYEQYF | TGTGCTAGTGGTTTCGGGGCAGGGGCCGGAGTCTACGAGCAGTACTTC
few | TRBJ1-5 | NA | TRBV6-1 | CASSQSNQPQHF | TGTGCCAGCAGTCAAAGCAATCAGCCCCAGCATTTT
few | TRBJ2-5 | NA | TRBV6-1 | CASRRGAETQYF | TGTGCCAGCAGGAGAGGGGCAGAGACCCAGTACTTC
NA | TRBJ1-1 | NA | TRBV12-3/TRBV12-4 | CASSRRGDMNTEAFF | TGTGCCAGCAGTCGCCGGGGAGATATGAACACTGAAGCTTTCTTT
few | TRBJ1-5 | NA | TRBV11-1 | CASSSRRTSPQHF | TGTGCCAGCAGCTCCCGCAGGACCTCTCCCCAGCATTTT
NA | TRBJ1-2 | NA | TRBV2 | CAATRDYGYTF | TGTGCCGCCACGAGGGACTATGGCTACACCTTC
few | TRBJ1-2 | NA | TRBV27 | CASSSGHGYTF | TGTGCCAGCAGTTCCGGTCATGGCTACACCTTC
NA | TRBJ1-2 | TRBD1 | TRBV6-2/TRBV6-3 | CASSYSTGTDGYTF | TGTGCCAGCAGTTACTCGACAGGGACGGATGGCTACACCTTC
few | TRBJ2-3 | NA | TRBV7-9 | CASSLCVLAWRSDTQYF | TGTGCCAGCAGCTTATGTGTTCTAGCGTGGCGGTCTGATACGCAGTATTTT
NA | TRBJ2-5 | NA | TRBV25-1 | CASSGGTPEETQYF | TGTGCCAGCAGTGGTGGGACACCTGAAGAGACCCAGTACTTC
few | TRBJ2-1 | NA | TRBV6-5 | CASSYEGGEQFF | TGTGCCAGCAGTTACGAGGGTGGAGAGCAGTTCTTC
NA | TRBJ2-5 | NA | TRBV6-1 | CASSPGAVTQYF | TGTGCCAGCAGTCCCGGGGCTGTGACCCAGTACTTC
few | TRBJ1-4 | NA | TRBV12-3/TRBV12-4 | CASSLGDPKLFF | TGTGCCAGCAGTCTTGGGGACCCTAAACTGTTTTTT
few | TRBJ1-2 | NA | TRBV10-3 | CAISESRGGYTF | TGTGCCATCAGTGAGTCGAGGGGAGGCTACACCTTC
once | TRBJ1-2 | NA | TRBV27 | CASSLSGADGYTF | TGTGCCAGCAGTTTATCGGGGGCGGATGGCTACACCTTC
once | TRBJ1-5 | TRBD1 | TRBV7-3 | CASSQGGPNQPQHF | TGTGCCAGCAGTCAGGGGGGCCCTAATCAGCCCCAACATTTT
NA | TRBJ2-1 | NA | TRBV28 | CASSLFLAMYNEQFF | TGTGCCAGCAGTTTATTCCTAGCGATGTACAATGAGCAGTTCTTC
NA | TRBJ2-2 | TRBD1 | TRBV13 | CASSSAGQGPGELFF | TGTGCCAGCAGCTCAGCGGGACAGGGACCCGGGGAGCTGTTTTTT
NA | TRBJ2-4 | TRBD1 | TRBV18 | CASSPRGQGHKNIQYF | TGTGCCAGCTCACCACGGGGACAGGGGCACAAAAACATTCAGTACTTC
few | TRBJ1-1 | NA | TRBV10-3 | CAISEGAGTEAFF | TGTGCCATCAGTGAGGGGGCAGGGACTGAAGCTTTCTTT
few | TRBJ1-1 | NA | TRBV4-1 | CASSQPGRGNTEAFF | TGCGCCAGCAGCCAACCTGGACGGGGAAACACTGAAGCTTTCTTT
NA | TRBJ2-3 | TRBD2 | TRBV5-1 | CASSRKRGKDTDTQYF | TGCGCCAGCAGCAGAAAGCGGGGGAAAGACACAGATACGCAGTATTTT
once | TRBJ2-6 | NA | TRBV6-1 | CATSGAGTPGANVLTF | TGTGCCACCTCCGGGGCAGGGACCCCTGGGGCCAACGTCCTGACTTTC
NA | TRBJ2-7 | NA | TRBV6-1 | CVSSEVSGYEQYF | TGTGTCAGCAGTGAGGTTAGCGGCTACGAGCAGTACTTC
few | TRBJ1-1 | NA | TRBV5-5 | CASSLAGGQGTEAFF | TGTGCCAGCAGCTTGGCCGGGGGGCAGGGCACTGAAGCTTTCTTT
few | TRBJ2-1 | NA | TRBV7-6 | CASPGGLSYNEQFF | TGTGCCAGCCCCGGAGGGCTATCCTACAATGAGCAGTTCTTC
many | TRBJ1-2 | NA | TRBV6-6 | CASGQGDGYTF | TGTGCCAGTGGGCAGGGTGATGGCTACACCTTC
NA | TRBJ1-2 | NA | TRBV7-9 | CASSETAYGYTF | TGTGCCAGCAGCGAGACAGCTTATGGCTACACCTTC
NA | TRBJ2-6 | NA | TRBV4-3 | CASSQYYSGANVLTF | TGCGCCAGCAGCCAGTATTATTCTGGGGCCAACGTCCTGACTTTC
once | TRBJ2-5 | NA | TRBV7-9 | CASIPSGAETQYF | TGTGCCAGCATCCCGTCGGGGGCAGAGACCCAGTACTTC
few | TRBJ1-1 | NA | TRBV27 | CASKSGLNTEAFF | TGTGCCAGCAAATCCGGATTGAACACTGAAGCTTTCTTT
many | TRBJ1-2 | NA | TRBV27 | CASSLRGSNYGYTF | TGTGCCAGCAGTTTAAGGGGGTCTAACTATGGCTACACCTTC
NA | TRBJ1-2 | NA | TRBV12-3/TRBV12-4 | CASSPLDRVPYGYTF | TGTGCCAGCAGCCCCCTGGACAGAGTCCCATATGGCTACACCTTC
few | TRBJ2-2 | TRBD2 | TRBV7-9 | CASSHRLAGATTGELFF | TGTGCCAGCAGCCATAGACTAGCGGGGGCGACCACCGGGGAGCTGTTTTTT
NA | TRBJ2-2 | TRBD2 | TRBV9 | CASSPPSGENTGELFF | TGTGCCAGCAGTCCTCCTAGCGGGGAGAACACCGGGGAGCTGTTTTTT
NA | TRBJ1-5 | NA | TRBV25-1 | CASSEGTANQPQHF | TGTGCCAGCAGTGAAGGGACGGCAAATCAGCCCCAGCATTTT
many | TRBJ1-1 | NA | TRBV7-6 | CASSLSMREPNTEAFF | TGTGCCAGCAGCTTATCGATGCGTGAGCCGAACACTGAAGCTTTCTTT
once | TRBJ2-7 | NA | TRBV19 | CASSGGTPISYEQYF | TGTGCCAGTAGTGGCGGGACACCGATCTCCTACGAGCAGTACTTC
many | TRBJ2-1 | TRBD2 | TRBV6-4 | CASSAGTSNEQFF | TGTGCCAGCAGTGCCGGGACTAGCAATGAGCAGTTCTTC
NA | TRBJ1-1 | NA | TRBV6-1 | CASSRREGTEAFF | TGTGCCAGCAGTAGGAGAGAGGGGACTGAAGCTTTCTTT
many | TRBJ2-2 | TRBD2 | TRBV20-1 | CSARDNVGGGAGELFF | TGCAGTGCTAGAGATAACGTCGGGGGGGGCGCCGGGGAGCTGTTTTTT
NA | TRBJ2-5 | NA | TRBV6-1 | CASRKRGQEETQYF | TGTGCCAGCAGGAAGCGAGGGCAGGAAGAGACCCAGTACTTC
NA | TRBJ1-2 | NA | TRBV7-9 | CASSNTELLANYGYTF | TGTGCCAGCAGCAACACGGAACTCCTCGCTAACTATGGCTACACCTTC
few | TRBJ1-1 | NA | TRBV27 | CASSLWGGDTEAFF | TGTGCCAGCAGTTTATGGGGGGGGGACACTGAAGCTTTCTTT